A single T cell receptor beta chain is shown here with its context. CDR3 length equals 18 residues. V was clipped by 0 bases and J by 8 bases; unmatched bases: 11. The germline V gene has CDR1 LGHNT and CDR2 FRNRAP. The data were obtained in a study of PD-1 blockade in classical Hodgkin lymphoma. Turning to the study itself: Patients were infused with nivolumab 3 mg/kg every 2 weeks.

All the patients suffered relapse after autologous stem cell transplantation, and brentuximab vedotin exposure differed. The repertoire was sequenced with immunoSEQ multiplex PCR; TCRdb's copy has only in-frame clones and lacks some. The sample carries about 7,400 clones, over 65% recorded once. The sample here was peripheral blood mononuclear cells (PBMCs), taken before the second cycle of nivolumab. The chain employs TRBV12-5 and TRBJ2-2, with 11 bases lining up with TRBD2. The clonotype was recovered from a human donor with classical Hodgkin lymphoma. The CDR3 reads CASGLVRGTSGSMGELFF. The CDR3 nucleotides read TGTGCTAGTGGTTTGGTACGGGGGACTAGCGGTAGTATGGGGGAGCTGTTTTTT. The whole variable domain, remainder taken from reference TRBV12-5 and TRBJ2-2, is DARVTQTPRHKVTEMGQEVTMRCQPILGHNTVFWYRQTMMQGLELLAYFRNRAPLDDSGMPKDRFSAEMPDATLATLKIQPSEPRDSAVYFCASGLVRGTSGSMGELFFGEGSRLTVL.